The 16 T cell receptor beta chains below were found in one sample sequenced in a study of tumor-infiltrating lymphocytes in primary liver carcinoma listed by TCRdb under 2017. Total RNA and DNA were co-extracted from around 20-30 mg of bulk tissue with the AllPrep DNA/RNA mini kit, without cell sorting. The sample was run on an Illumina HiSeq 2500. Using a constant-region primer and ProtoScript II reverse transcriptase, TCRbeta-specific cDNA was reverse-transcribed from approximately 0.5 ug total RNA. TCRbeta libraries were built with three nested multiplex PCR rounds, a slightly modified ARM-PCR procedure. Each of the first two PCR rounds ran for approximately 10 cycles using multiplex TRBV1-TRBV30 forward primers together with a Cbeta reverse primer. Using fastp at Q25 and MiXCR, TCRdb reprocessed the public reads and kept productive beta chains. One record per CDR3 amino acid sequence lists the most common genes and DNA. The table for this sample lists about 92,000 distinct CDR3 sequences; roughly 70% of them were counted only once. Around 26% of the sample goes to the ten largest clones.

The sample taken for sequencing was tumor-adjacent normal liver tissue. The receptors stem from a man aged 40-50 years with primary liver carcinoma and hepatitis B virus infection.

Details on this clonotype: Its ends do not fully match the called genes, so a read error is possible. V and J are TRBV6-5 and TRBJ1-1; possibly TRBD1 for D (5 bases). The CDR3 totals 14 residues. Germline CDR1 and CDR2: MNHEY and SVGAGI. DNA for the CDR3: TGTGCCAGCAATTACCGGAACAGGTCCGATGAAGCTTTCTTT. It codes for CASNYRNRSDEAFF.

The chain links TRBV11-2 to TRBJ2-5, with D possibly TRBD2 on 6 matching bases. This CDR3 region has 17 residues. Germline V gene data show CDR1 as SGHAT and CDR2 as FQNNGV. The V end lost 1 base, the J end lost 2 bases, and 17 bases lay between the germline ends. CDR3 loop: CASSLVIPVGGQETQYF. The CDR3 DNA follows: TGTGCCAGCAGCTTAGTTATCCCAGTGGGGGGACAAGAGACCCAGTACTTC.

The sample holds many counts of this clonotype. The CDR3 spells CATASGGGEETQYF. The CDR3 DNA reads TGTGCCACTGCCAGCGGGGGCGGAGAAGAGACCCAGTACTTC. The chain links TRBV10-3 to TRBJ2-5; 8 bases are shared with TRBD2. J was trimmed by 3 bases and V by 10 bases; bases with no gene match: 10. Germline CDR1 reads ENHRY; CDR2 reads SYGVKD. The CDR3 covers 14 residues.

Comments on this clonotype: Compared with germline, one end of the junction differs, possibly owing to a read error. The chain combines TRBV11-2 with TRBJ2-7; D call uncertain. The CDR3 extends over 12 amino acids. The V gene's germline CDR1 is SGHAT and CDR2 FQNNGV. The CDR3 loop is CANSLDRESQYF. For the CDR3, the DNA is TGTGCCAACAGCTTAGATCGAGAGAGTCAGTACTTT.

This clonotype was detected ten times or more. The chain uses TRBV13 and TRBJ2-7; D is undetermined. V lost 3 bases and J 6 bases, leaving 6 bases between the germline ends. CDR1 is PRHDT, CDR2 FYEKMQ, per germline (reference sequence). This CDR3 spans 11 amino acids. The CDR3 sequence is CASSLKGEQYF. CDR3 bases: TGTGCCAGCAGCTTGAAGGGCGAGCAGTACTTC. The complete variable domain, with remaining parts taken from reference TRBV13 and TRBJ2-7, reads AAGVIQSPRHLIKEKRETATLKCYPIPRHDTVYWYQQGPGQDPQFLISFYEKMQSDKGSIPDRFSAQQFSDYHSELNMSSLELGDSALYFCASSLKGEQYFGPGTRLTVT.

A remark on this clonotype: This may arise from a read error, as a much more abundant clone is one base away. The gene calls are TRBV7-8 and TRBJ1-1; D remains unclear. The CDR3 has 14 amino acids. Germline values: CDR1 SGHVS, CDR2 FQNEAQ. CDR3 protein: CASNLISRDTEAFF. DNA of the CDR3: TGTGCCAGCAACTTAATTTCCCGGGACACTGAAGCTTTCTTT.

This clonotype came up a few times. The germline gene is not matched at one end of the junction; a read error may be the cause. The genes are TRBV14 and TRBJ2-3, with D uncertain. The CDR3 consists of 14 residues. Looked up from germline, CDR1 is SGHDN and CDR2 is FVKESK. The CDR3 region has the DNA TGTGTCAGCAGCCTCTTGGCTGGCACAGATACGCACTATTTT. This gives the protein CVSSLLAGTDTHYF.

Of note for this clonotype: Mismatch with germline at one junction end may stem from a read error. This chain links TRBV28 with TRBJ2-1; 10 bases map to TRBD2. Germline CDR1 reads MDHEN; CDR2 reads SYDVKM. The CDR3 contains 15 residues. The CDR3 DNA reads as TGCGCCAGCAGTCCGACTAGCGGGTCCTTCAATGAGCAGTTCTTC. It encodes CASSPTSGSFNEQFF. The entire variable domain, with the rest obtained from reference TRBV28 and TRBJ2-1, is as follows: DVKVTQSSRYLVKRTGEKVFLECVQDMDHENMFWYRQDPGLGLRLIYFSYDVKMKEKGDIPEGYSVSREKKERFSLILESASTNQTSMYLCASSPTSGSFNEQFFGPGTRLTVL.

With respect to this clonotype: At one end the junction does not follow the germline gene, possibly because of a read error. This chain joins TRBV11-2 and TRBJ2-6, with 11 bases fitting TRBD2. The CDR3 is made up of 19 amino acids. Germline CDR1 and CDR2: SGHAT and FQNNGV. This CDR3 is CASSSGLAGFFFGANVLTF. CDR3 nucleotide sequence: TGTGCCAGCAGCTCCGGACTAGCGGGTTTCTTCTTTGGGGCCAACGTCCTTACTTTC.

This chain links TRBV27 with TRBJ2-1; no clear D gene. V lost 5 bases to trimming and J lost 1 base, with 12 bases between them. CDR3 length: 15 residues. Germline V gives CDR1 MNHEY, CDR2 SMNVEV (reference sequence). CDR3 amino acids: CASSRPTSSYNEQFF. The DNA of the CDR3 is TGTGCCAGCAGTCGGCCAACTTCGTCCTACAATGAGCAGTTCTTC.

The chain recombines TRBV12-3 or TRBV12-4 with TRBJ2-7, with D perhaps TRBD2 (6 bases). Trimming left V 9 bases short and J 4 bases short, with 13 bases between. The CDR3 runs to 12 residues. The CDR3 sequence: CASSTLAYEQYF. The CDR3 DNA follows: TGTGCCAGTAGTACACTAGCTTACGAGCAGTACTTC.

This clonotype was counted once. This may come from a read error, since a much larger clone is one base off. V gene TRBV29-1 combines with J gene TRBJ2-7; 11 positions match TRBD1. This CDR3 comprises 13 residues. CDR1 is SQVTM and CDR2 is ANQGSEA in the germline V gene. For the CDR3, the DNA is TGCGGCGTTCCCGGGACAGGGGGTTTCGAGCAGTACTTC. This encodes CGVPGTGGFEQYF.

Concerning this clonotype itself: It may be a read error: a sequence one base away is much more abundant. The V gene is TRBV10-1, the J gene TRBJ2-1; 11 bases line up with TRBD2. This CDR3 region has 17 residues. Germline CDR1 and CDR2: WNHNN and SYGVQD (reference sequence). V dropped 5 bases and J dropped 9; count of bases not matched to a gene: 15. CDR3 sequence: CASSKTSGMSRRSEQFF. CDR3 nucleotides: TGCGCCAGCAGTAAGACTAGCGGGATGAGTAGGAGAAGTGAGCAGTTCTTC.

In the case of this clonotype: At one boundary the junction diverges from the germline segment, which might be a read error. V is TRBV6-1 and J is TRBJ1-2; no definite D call. Per the germline V gene, CDR1 is MNHNS and CDR2 is SASEGT. The CDR3 contains 14 residues. CDR3 sequence reads: CASSEGLLGYDYTF. In DNA, the CDR3 is TGTGCCAGCAGTGAAGGGCTATTGGGCTATGACTACACCTTC.

Notes on this clonotype: Since no conserved phenylalanine or tryptophan closes the CDR3, a read error is the likely cause. The limits of the CDR3 on the DNA are not certain, so only TCRdb's listed CDR3 is given. The chain uses TRBV7-2 and TRBJ2-7; TRBD1, as called in the table, went unchecked against the DNA. The CDR3 is 13 amino acids long, termini counted. The germline V gene encodes CDR1 SGHTA and CDR2 FQGNSA. Here the CDR3 reads CASRLGTGLELYI.

In the case of this clonotype: No conserved phenylalanine or tryptophan is present at the end of the CDR3, so a read error is the likely explanation. The V call is TRBV29-1, the J call TRBJ2-3, with 7 nucleotides matching TRBD2. CDR3 length equals 13 residues. V lost 8 bases, J lost 6 bases, and 11 bases stayed unmatched. Germline V CDR1 and CDR2: SQVTM, ANQGSEA. The CDR3 DNA sequence: TGCAGCATTCAAGCGGGGACCACTGATACGCAGTATTAT. Residues: CSIQAGTTDTQYY.